Listed below are T cell receptor beta chains from one sample, sequenced in a study of T cells in localized non-small cell lung cancer. The protocol was immunoSEQ multiplex PCR, while the TCRdb copy is restricted to in-frame clones and leaves out a portion. The profile shows around 48,000 clones, around 77% of them singletons. Specimen: peripheral blood, collected before any cancer treatment. All receptors derive from a man aged 40-75 years with stage I squamous cell lung carcinoma. CDR3s include the opening cysteine and the closing phenylalanine or tryptophan. Fields, in order: CDR3 DNA, CDR3 protein, J gene, D gene, clone size, V gene. D genes are given only for firm matches. Not every row has a clone size; where given, it reads once, few, many or a size class.

CDR3 DNA: TGTGCCAGCAGACTAACGGAGGAGACAAAGGACACCTTC
CDR3 protein: CASRLTEETKDTF
J gene: TRBJ1-2
D gene: NA
clone size: few
V gene: TRBV7-9

CDR3 DNA: TGTGCCAGCAGCTCCCAGGGACCACCGCACTCACCCCTCCACTTT
CDR3 protein: CASSSQGPPHSPLHF
J gene: TRBJ1-6
D gene: NA
clone size: NA
V gene: TRBV2

CDR3 DNA: TGTGCCAGCAGCGGAGTCAGGGCGAAACTAGCCCTCACAGATACGCAGTATTTT
CDR3 protein: CASSGVRAKLALTDTQYF
J gene: TRBJ2-3
D gene: NA
clone size: NA
V gene: TRBV28

CDR3 DNA: TGTGCCAGCAGCTTGAGGGGGCCCTACGAGCAGTACTTC
CDR3 protein: CASSLRGPYEQYF
J gene: TRBJ2-7
D gene: TRBD1
clone size: NA
V gene: TRBV11-2

CDR3 DNA: TGTGCCATCAGTCCGGGACTAGCTTCGAGCGAGCAGTACTTC
CDR3 protein: CAISPGLASSEQYF
J gene: TRBJ2-7
D gene: TRBD2
clone size: NA
V gene: TRBV10-3

CDR3 DNA: TGTGCCAGCAGCTTTTATCTAGCGGGGGTCAATGAGCAGTTCTTC
CDR3 protein: CASSFYLAGVNEQFF
J gene: TRBJ2-1
D gene: TRBD2
clone size: NA
V gene: TRBV5-4

CDR3 DNA: TGTGCCAGCAGCTTAGGAGACAACACTGAAGCTTTCTTT
CDR3 protein: CASSLGDNTEAFF
J gene: TRBJ1-1
D gene: NA
clone size: NA
V gene: TRBV7-9

CDR3 DNA: TGCAGCGCTGGACCGGGACAGGGAGGGGCCGGGGGCTACACCTTC
CDR3 protein: CSAGPGQGGAGGYTF
J gene: TRBJ1-2
D gene: TRBD1
clone size: once
V gene: TRBV29-1

CDR3 DNA: TGTGCCAGTACCCCCCAGGGGAGTCCAAATAATGAGCAGTTCTTC
CDR3 protein: CASTPQGSPNNEQFF
J gene: TRBJ2-1
D gene: NA
clone size: NA
V gene: TRBV19

CDR3 DNA: TGTGCCAGCAGCGCAACAGGGCCCGGAGGAGGTGAGCAGTTCTTC
CDR3 protein: CASSATGPGGGEQFF
J gene: TRBJ2-1
D gene: NA
clone size: NA
V gene: TRBV7-3

CDR3 DNA: TGCGCCAGCAGAAGGGACAGCAATCAGCCCCAGCATTTT
CDR3 protein: CASRRDSNQPQHF
J gene: TRBJ1-5
D gene: NA
clone size: few
V gene: TRBV5-1

CDR3 DNA: TGTGCCAGCAGTTACTCTCCGGGACAGGGCTTCTATGGCTACACCTTC
CDR3 protein: CASSYSPGQGFYGYTF
J gene: TRBJ1-2
D gene: TRBD1
clone size: NA
V gene: TRBV6-5

CDR3 DNA: TGTGCCAGCAGGATGACACGGGAGACTGAAGCTTTCTTT
CDR3 protein: CASRMTRETEAFF
J gene: TRBJ1-1
D gene: NA
clone size: NA
V gene: TRBV7-9

CDR3 DNA: TGCGCCAGCAGCTCCATGCAGGCCGGGGAGCTGTTTTTT
CDR3 protein: CASSSMQAGELFF
J gene: TRBJ2-2
D gene: NA
clone size: NA
V gene: TRBV5-1

CDR3 DNA: TGTGCCAGCAGCAAAGGCGAGGAAGAGGAGCTATGGAGCTACACCTTC
CDR3 protein: CASSKGEEEELWSYTF
J gene: TRBJ1-2
D gene: NA
clone size: NA
V gene: TRBV21-1

CDR3 DNA: TGTGCCTGGAGTCTGACAGGATACGAGCAGTACTTC
CDR3 protein: CAWSLTGYEQYF
J gene: TRBJ2-7
D gene: NA
clone size: NA
V gene: TRBV30

CDR3 DNA: TGTGCCAGCAGTTTCCGGGACAGGGGGCACGAGCAGTACTTC
CDR3 protein: CASSFRDRGHEQYF
J gene: TRBJ2-7
D gene: TRBD1
clone size: NA
V gene: TRBV28

CDR3 DNA: TGTGCCAGCAGCCTGACAGGGGGTGAGCAGTTCTTC
CDR3 protein: CASSLTGGEQFF
J gene: TRBJ2-1
D gene: TRBD1
clone size: once
V gene: TRBV7-9

CDR3 DNA: TGTGCCAGCGGGTATTTCTTTGAAGGAGTCGTCTTT
CDR3 protein: CASGYFFEGVVF
J gene: TRBJ1-1
D gene: NA
clone size: NA
V gene: TRBV27

CDR3 DNA: TGTGCCAGCAGCTTACAGGGCACGAATTCACCCCTCCACTTT
CDR3 protein: CASSLQGTNSPLHF
J gene: TRBJ1-6
D gene: NA
clone size: once
V gene: TRBV11-3

CDR3 DNA: TGTGCCAGTAGTTCACCAAGGAATAGGGGGGAAAAACTGTTTTTT
CDR3 protein: CASSSPRNRGEKLFF
J gene: TRBJ1-4
D gene: NA
clone size: few
V gene: TRBV19

CDR3 DNA: TGTGCCAGCAGCCAAGTCGCCCAGAGCTCCTACAATGAGCAGTTCTTC
CDR3 protein: CASSQVAQSSYNEQFF
J gene: TRBJ2-1
D gene: NA
clone size: NA
V gene: TRBV4-2

CDR3 DNA: TGTGCCAGCAGCGTAGGGGGTACCGGGGGGTCCACTGAAGCTTTCTTT
CDR3 protein: CASSVGGTGGSTEAFF
J gene: TRBJ1-1
D gene: NA
clone size: few
V gene: TRBV7-8

CDR3 DNA: TGTGCCAGCAAGGGGGGACACTATAATTCACCCCTCCACTTT
CDR3 protein: CASKGGHYNSPLHF
J gene: TRBJ1-6
D gene: NA
clone size: many
V gene: TRBV21-1

CDR3 DNA: TGCGCCAGCAGCCAACCAAGCGGGGGGGGTTACGAGCAGTACTTC
CDR3 protein: CASSQPSGGGYEQYF
J gene: TRBJ2-7
D gene: TRBD2
clone size: NA
V gene: TRBV4-1

CDR3 DNA: TGTGCCAGCAGTTACGGGGTTGATACCACTGAAGCTTTCTTT
CDR3 protein: CASSYGVDTTEAFF
J gene: TRBJ1-1
D gene: NA
clone size: NA
V gene: TRBV6-5

CDR3 DNA: TGTGCCAGCGGGGGAATCACAGATACGCAGTATTTT
CDR3 protein: CASGGITDTQYF
J gene: TRBJ2-3
D gene: NA
clone size: NA
V gene: TRBV6-5

CDR3 DNA: TGCGCCAGCAGCTTAGGGACAGGGGCGATCTCGGTGCGATCCCGCTCCTACAATGAGCAGTTCTTC
CDR3 protein: CASSLGTGAISVRSRSYNEQFF
J gene: TRBJ2-1
D gene: TRBD1
clone size: NA
V gene: TRBV5-1

CDR3 DNA: TGCGCCAGCACCTCGGGAGAGAAAAATGAAGCTTTCTTT
CDR3 protein: CASTSGEKNEAFF
J gene: TRBJ1-1
D gene: NA
clone size: NA
V gene: TRBV5-1

CDR3 DNA: TGCGCCAGCAGCGGGGGGACTAGCGGGGTTGGTGAGCAGTTCTTC
CDR3 protein: CASSGGTSGVGEQFF
J gene: TRBJ2-1
D gene: TRBD2
clone size: NA
V gene: TRBV5-1

CDR3 DNA: TGTGCCAGCAGGGGTTGGACTAGCGGGGGACACGAGCAGTACTTC
CDR3 protein: CASRGWTSGGHEQYF
J gene: TRBJ2-7
D gene: TRBD2
clone size: NA
V gene: TRBV6-5

CDR3 DNA: TGTGCCTGGAGTGTAGAGACAGGGGAAAACATTCAGTACTTC
CDR3 protein: CAWSVETGENIQYF
J gene: TRBJ2-4
D gene: TRBD1
clone size: few
V gene: TRBV30

CDR3 DNA: TGTGCCAGCAGCTTGGAGTCAGGGTGGGGCAACACTGAAGCTTTCTTT
CDR3 protein: CASSLESGWGNTEAFF
J gene: TRBJ1-1
D gene: NA
clone size: NA
V gene: TRBV5-8

CDR3 DNA: TGTGCCAGCAGTCCTAGGACTAGCGGGGGGGCAGATACGCAGTATTTT
CDR3 protein: CASSPRTSGGADTQYF
J gene: TRBJ2-3
D gene: TRBD2
clone size: NA
V gene: TRBV25-1

CDR3 DNA: TGTGCCAGCAGCCCGGACAGTAAATCCTACGAGCAGTACTTC
CDR3 protein: CASSPDSKSYEQYF
J gene: TRBJ2-7
D gene: NA
clone size: NA
V gene: TRBV7-7

CDR3 DNA: TGCGCCAGCACCGATAGCGGGGGGGCATCAGATACGCAGTATTTT
CDR3 protein: CASTDSGGASDTQYF
J gene: TRBJ2-3
D gene: TRBD2
clone size: NA
V gene: TRBV5-1

CDR3 DNA: TGTGCCAGCAGCCCTCTAGGGACTAGTGAGACCCAGTACTTC
CDR3 protein: CASSPLGTSETQYF
J gene: TRBJ2-5
D gene: TRBD2
clone size: NA
V gene: TRBV11-2

CDR3 DNA: TGTGCCAGCAGCCAACCGTGGGGTAAGGCCAGCACAGATACGCAGTATTTT
CDR3 protein: CASSQPWGKASTDTQYF
J gene: TRBJ2-3
D gene: NA
clone size: NA
V gene: TRBV14

CDR3 DNA: TGTGCCAGCAGTGACAGGGGGCATGGCTACACCTTC
CDR3 protein: CASSDRGHGYTF
J gene: TRBJ1-2
D gene: TRBD1
clone size: NA
V gene: TRBV6-4

CDR3 DNA: TGCGCCAGCAGCCCGCCCGGGGGGACATCGCTCTACGAGCAGTACTTC
CDR3 protein: CASSPPGGTSLYEQYF
J gene: TRBJ2-7
D gene: NA
clone size: NA
V gene: TRBV5-1

CDR3 DNA: TGTGCCTGGAAATCAGGGACCTTAGGTAATGAAAAACTGTTTTTT
CDR3 protein: CAWKSGTLGNEKLFF
J gene: TRBJ1-4
D gene: NA
clone size: NA
V gene: TRBV30

CDR3 DNA: TGTGCCAGCAGCTTAGGACTAGCTCCTGGGGAGACCCAGTACTTC
CDR3 protein: CASSLGLAPGETQYF
J gene: TRBJ2-5
D gene: TRBD2
clone size: NA
V gene: TRBV7-7

CDR3 DNA: TGTGCCAGCAGCTTTATTCGGGCAGGAACTAACTATGGCTACACCTTC
CDR3 protein: CASSFIRAGTNYGYTF
J gene: TRBJ1-2
D gene: NA
clone size: NA
V gene: TRBV7-3

CDR3 DNA: TGTGCCAGCAGTGGGAGGGGACAACACACTGAAGCTTTCTTT
CDR3 protein: CASSGRGQHTEAFF
J gene: TRBJ1-1
D gene: NA
clone size: NA
V gene: TRBV2

CDR3 DNA: TGTGCCAGCAGTCTACAGACTAGCGGGGGGCAACAGTTCTTC
CDR3 protein: CASSLQTSGGQQFF
J gene: TRBJ2-1
D gene: TRBD2
clone size: NA
V gene: TRBV28

CDR3 DNA: TGTGCCAGCACAGAGACTCCGGTAGATACGCAGTATTTT
CDR3 protein: CASTETPVDTQYF
J gene: TRBJ2-3
D gene: NA
clone size: NA
V gene: TRBV2

CDR3 DNA: TGTGCCAGCAGCTTAGTCCCCGGGACTAGCGGGGGGGCCCTGACCCAGTACTTC
CDR3 protein: CASSLVPGTSGGALTQYF
J gene: TRBJ2-5
D gene: TRBD2
clone size: NA
V gene: TRBV7-2

CDR3 DNA: TGTGCCAGCAGTCTGACAGGGCGATCCTACGAGCAGTACTTC
CDR3 protein: CASSLTGRSYEQYF
J gene: TRBJ2-7
D gene: TRBD1
clone size: NA
V gene: TRBV11-2

CDR3 DNA: TGTGCCAGCAGTGGATTAGGGGTAGGGCTAAAAGCAGATACGCAGTATTTT
CDR3 protein: CASSGLGVGLKADTQYF
J gene: TRBJ2-3
D gene: NA
clone size: NA
V gene: TRBV27

CDR3 DNA: TGTGCCAGCAGATTGGACCAAACGCAGCCCCAGCATTTT
CDR3 protein: CASRLDQTQPQHF
J gene: TRBJ1-5
D gene: NA
clone size: NA
V gene: TRBV28

CDR3 DNA: TGTGCCTTCATTTCCGGGACAGGAATGTCTAACGAGTACTTC
CDR3 protein: CAFISGTGMSNEYF
J gene: TRBJ2-4
D gene: TRBD1
clone size: NA
V gene: TRBV30

CDR3 DNA: TGTGCCAGCAAGGGGGACAGAAGCACAGATACGCAGTATTTT
CDR3 protein: CASKGDRSTDTQYF
J gene: TRBJ2-3
D gene: TRBD1
clone size: NA
V gene: TRBV6-1